The clone carrying this TCR beta chain appeared a few times. The antigen remains unidentified. TCRdb re-called the 5' RACE reads through MiXCR, storing one row per CDR3 protein. The repertoire holds about 560,000 distinct CDR3 sequences, with about 20% as singletons. Germline loops: CDR1 DFQATT, CDR2 SNEGSKA (reference sequence). CDR3 length: 14 residues. Trimming took 3 bases from V and 1 from J, leaving 13 bases between them. These data are taken from a study of T-cell memory formation after mild COVID-19. Study observations and caveats: Researchers could not confirm that second-wave clones peaking on day 37 targeted SARS-CoV-2.

The specimen sequenced was PBMCs or a T cell subset sorted from them (not recorded which). The rearrangement joins TRBV20-1 to TRBJ2-7, with D perhaps given as TRBD1 or TRBD2 (6 bases each). This TCR was sampled from an adult woman who had mild COVID-19 (a few samples of this study predate the infection). Cell type and time point are not known. CDR3 region: CSASGRGLSYEQYF. The DNA of the CDR3 is TGCAGTGCTAGTGGCAGGGGACTTTCCTACGAGCAGTACTTC.